Listed below are T cell receptor beta chains from one sample, sequenced in a study of Graves' ophthalmopathy and Graves' hyperthyroidism. MiXCR was run by TCRdb on the multiplex PCR reads, yielding one entry per CDR3 protein. The repertoire holds 400,000 or so distinct CDR3 sequences, with 15% as singletons. Sequenced material: peripheral blood. The receptor source for this set is a woman aged 18-35 years with stable Graves' hyperthyroidism. Each CDR3 is given with its conserved first and last residue. The order of the fields is D gene, V gene, clone size, J gene, CDR3 protein, CDR3 DNA. D genes are given only for firm matches. Expanded clones get a size class; other rows say once, few or many, or leave the size out.

-,TRBV6-2/TRBV6-3,many,TRBJ1-3,CASSSTQGGTGNTIYF,TGTGCCAGCAGTTCAACCCAAGGCGGGACTGGAAACACCATATATTTT
TRBD1,TRBV7-2,many,TRBJ2-5,CASSRQGAIETQYF,TGTGCCAGCAGCCGTCAGGGGGCGATAGAGACCCAGTACTTC
-,TRBV27,many,TRBJ1-1,CASSSWGTSGTEAFF,TGTGCCAGCAGTTCATGGGGGACCTCGGGCACTGAAGCTTTCTTT
-,TRBV7-2,many,TRBJ1-1,CASSERGRNTEAFF,TGTGCCAGCAGCGAACGGGGACGGAACACTGAAGCTTTCTTT
-,TRBV6-2/TRBV6-3,many,TRBJ2-5,CASRGGRRETQYF,TGTGCCAGCAGAGGCGGAAGAAGAGAGACCCAGTACTTC
-,TRBV7-2,-,TRBJ1-2,CASSPGGTVYGYTF,TGTGCCAGCAGCCCCGGGGGAACCGTCTATGGCTACACCTTC
-,TRBV19,-,TRBJ2-5,CASSWNLSPETQYF,TGTGCCAGTAGTTGGAACCTCTCCCCAGAGACCCAGTACTTC
-,TRBV5-1,few,TRBJ1-1,CASSFPGLMNTEAFF,TGCGCCAGCAGCTTCCCAGGACTAATGAACACTGAAGCTTTCTTT
-,TRBV7-2,many,TRBJ2-7,CASSLVIRDEQYF,TGTGCCAGCAGCTTAGTGATCAGGGACGAGCAGTACTTC
-,TRBV2,once,TRBJ2-7,CASSVGQFYEQYF,TGTGCCAGCAGTGTCGGGCAGTTCTACGAGCAGTACTTC
-,TRBV27,many,TRBJ1-5,CASSFWGGDQPQHF,TGTGCCAGCAGTTTCTGGGGGGGGGATCAGCCCCAGCATTTT
TRBD1,TRBV20-1,few,TRBJ1-1,CSARTGLLTEAFF,TGCAGTGCTCGGACAGGGCTTTTGACTGAAGCTTTCTTT
TRBD2,TRBV10-3,many,TRBJ2-5,CAISEMSSGGVYQETQYF,TGTGCCATCAGTGAGATGAGTAGCGGGGGGGTTTACCAAGAGACCCAGTACTTC
-,TRBV29-1,many,TRBJ2-7,CSARTSKAYEQYF,TGCAGCGCGCGGACCTCAAAGGCCTACGAGCAGTACTTC
-,TRBV3-1,-,TRBJ1-2,CASSQALAANYGYTF,TGTGCCAGCAGCCAAGCGTTGGCGGCTAACTATGGCTACACCTTC
-,TRBV20-1,many,TRBJ2-2,CSARQGGNTGELFF,TGCAGTGCTAGACAGGGTGGGAACACCGGGGAGCTGTTTTTT
-,TRBV19,many,TRBJ1-1,CASSPTGGSTEAFF,TGTGCCAGTAGTCCCACGGGGGGTAGCACTGAAGCTTTCTTT